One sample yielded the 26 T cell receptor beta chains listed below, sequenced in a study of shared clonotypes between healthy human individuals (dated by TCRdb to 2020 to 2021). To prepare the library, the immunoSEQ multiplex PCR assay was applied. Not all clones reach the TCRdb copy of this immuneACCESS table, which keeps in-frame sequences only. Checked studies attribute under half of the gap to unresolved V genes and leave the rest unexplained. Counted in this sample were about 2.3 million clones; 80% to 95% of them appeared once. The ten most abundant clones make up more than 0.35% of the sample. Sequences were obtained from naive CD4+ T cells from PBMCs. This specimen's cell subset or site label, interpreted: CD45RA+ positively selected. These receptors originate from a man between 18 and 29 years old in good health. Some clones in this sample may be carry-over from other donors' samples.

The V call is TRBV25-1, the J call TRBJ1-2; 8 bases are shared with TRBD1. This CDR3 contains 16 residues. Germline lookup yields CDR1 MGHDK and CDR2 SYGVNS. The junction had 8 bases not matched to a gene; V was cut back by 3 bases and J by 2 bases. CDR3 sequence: CASSDYGTGLNYGYTF. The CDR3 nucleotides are TGTGCCAGCAGTGACTACGGGACAGGCCTCAACTATGGCTACACCTTC.

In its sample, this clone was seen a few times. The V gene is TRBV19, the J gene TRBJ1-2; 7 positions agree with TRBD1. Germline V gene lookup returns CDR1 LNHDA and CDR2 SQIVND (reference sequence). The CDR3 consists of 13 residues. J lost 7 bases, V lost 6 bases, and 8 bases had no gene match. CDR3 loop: CASSQATGIGYTF. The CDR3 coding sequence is TGTGCCAGTAGCCAGGCGACAGGGATTGGCTACACCTTC. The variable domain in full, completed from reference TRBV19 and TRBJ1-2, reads DGGITQSPKYLFRKEGQNVTLSCEQNLNHDAMYWYRQDPGQGLRLIYYSQIVNDFQKGDIAEGYSVSREKKESFPLTVTSAQKNPTAFYLCASSQATGIGYTFGSGTRLTVV.

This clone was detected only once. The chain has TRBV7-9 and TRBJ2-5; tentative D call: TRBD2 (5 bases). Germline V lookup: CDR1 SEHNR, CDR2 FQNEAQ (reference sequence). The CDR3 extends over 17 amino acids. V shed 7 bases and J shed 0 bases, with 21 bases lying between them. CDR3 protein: CASKALLSGNYQETQYF. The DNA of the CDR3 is TGTGCCAGCAAGGCCCTATTATCCGGGAACTACCAAGAGACCCAGTACTTC. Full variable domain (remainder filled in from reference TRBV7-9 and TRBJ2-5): DTGVSQNPRHKITKRGQNVTFRCDPISEHNRLYWYRQTLGQGPEFLTYFQNEAQLEKSRLLSDRFSAERPKGSFSTLEIQRTEQGDSAMYLCASKALLSGNYQETQYFGPGTRLLVL.

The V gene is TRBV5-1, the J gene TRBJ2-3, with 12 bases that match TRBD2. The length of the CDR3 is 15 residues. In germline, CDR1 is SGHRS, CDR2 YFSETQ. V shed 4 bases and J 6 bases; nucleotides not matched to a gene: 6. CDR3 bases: TGCGCCAGCAGCGGGACTAGCGGGTTTTCGGATACGCAGTATTTT. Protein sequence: CASSGTSGFSDTQYF.

DNA for the CDR3: TGCGCCAGCAGCTTTATGGGGGCTGACACTGAAGCTTTCTTT. Encoded protein: CASSFMGADTEAFF. The chain carries TRBV5-1 and TRBJ1-1, with a tentative D call TRBD1 (6 bases). Germline CDR1 is SGHRS and CDR2 is YFSETQ. The V end lost 2 bases, the J end lost 3 bases, and 11 bases lay between the germline ends. The length of the CDR3 is 14 residues.

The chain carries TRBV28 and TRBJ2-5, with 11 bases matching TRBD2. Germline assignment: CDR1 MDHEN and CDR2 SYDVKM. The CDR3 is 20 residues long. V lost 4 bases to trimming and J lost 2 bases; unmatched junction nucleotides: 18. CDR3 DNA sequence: TGTGCCAGCAGTTGGGTTTACGGGGCTAGCGGGAGGAACCCACAAGAGACCCAGTACTTC. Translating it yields CASSWVYGASGRNPQETQYF. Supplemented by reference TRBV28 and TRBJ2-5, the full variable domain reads DVKVTQSSRYLVKRTGEKVFLECVQDMDHENMFWYRQDPGLGLRLIYFSYDVKMKEKGDIPEGYSVSREKKERFSLILESASTNQTSMYLCASSWVYGASGRNPQETQYFGPGTRLLVL.

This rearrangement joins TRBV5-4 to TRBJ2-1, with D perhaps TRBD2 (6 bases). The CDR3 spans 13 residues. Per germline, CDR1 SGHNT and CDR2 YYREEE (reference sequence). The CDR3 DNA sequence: TGTGGCGCTAGCGCGAGCTCCTACAATGAGCAGTTCTTC. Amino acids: CGASASSYNEQFF.

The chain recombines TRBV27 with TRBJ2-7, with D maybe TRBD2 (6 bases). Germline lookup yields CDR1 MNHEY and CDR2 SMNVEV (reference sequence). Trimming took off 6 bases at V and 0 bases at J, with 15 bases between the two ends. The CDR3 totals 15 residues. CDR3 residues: CASSPLRGSSYEQYF. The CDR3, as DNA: TGTGCCAGCAGCCCACTACGGGGGAGCTCCTACGAGCAGTACTTC.

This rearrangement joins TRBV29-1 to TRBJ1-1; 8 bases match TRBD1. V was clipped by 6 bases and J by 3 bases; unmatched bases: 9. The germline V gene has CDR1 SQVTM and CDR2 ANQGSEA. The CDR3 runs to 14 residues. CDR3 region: CSVHKLTGDTEAFF. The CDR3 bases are TGCAGCGTACACAAATTGACAGGGGACACTGAAGCTTTCTTT.

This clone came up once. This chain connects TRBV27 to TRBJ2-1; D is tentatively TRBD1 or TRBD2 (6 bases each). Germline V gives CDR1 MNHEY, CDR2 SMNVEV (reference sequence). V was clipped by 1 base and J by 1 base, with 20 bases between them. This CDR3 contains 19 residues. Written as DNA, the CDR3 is TGTGCCAGCAGTTTATATCCCCTCGGGGGCGGTGGGTCCTACAATGAGCAGTTCTTC. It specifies CASSLYPLGGGGSYNEQFF.

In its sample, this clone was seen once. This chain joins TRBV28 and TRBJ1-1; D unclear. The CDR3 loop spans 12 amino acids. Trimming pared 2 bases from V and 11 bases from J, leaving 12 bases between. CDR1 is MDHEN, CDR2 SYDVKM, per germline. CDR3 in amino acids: CASSLAPLGAFF. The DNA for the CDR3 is TGTGCCAGCAGTTTAGCCCCGTTGGGGGCTTTCTTT. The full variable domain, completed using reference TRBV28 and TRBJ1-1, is DVKVTQSSRYLVKRTGEKVFLECVQDMDHENMFWYRQDPGLGLRLIYFSYDVKMKEKGDIPEGYSVSREKKERFSLILESASTNQTSMYLCASSLAPLGAFFGQGTRLTVV.

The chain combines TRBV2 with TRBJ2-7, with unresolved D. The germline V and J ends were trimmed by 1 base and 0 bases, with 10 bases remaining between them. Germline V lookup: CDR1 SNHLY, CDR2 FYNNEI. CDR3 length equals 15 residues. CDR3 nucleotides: TGTGCCAGCAGTGAAGGCCCAACTCCCTCCTACGAGCAGTACTTC. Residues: CASSEGPTPSYEQYF.

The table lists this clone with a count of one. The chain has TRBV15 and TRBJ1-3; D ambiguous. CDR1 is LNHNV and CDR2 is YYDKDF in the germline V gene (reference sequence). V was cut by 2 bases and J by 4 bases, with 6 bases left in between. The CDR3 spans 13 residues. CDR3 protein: CATSRHGGNTIYF. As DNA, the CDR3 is TGTGCCACCAGCAGACACGGCGGAAACACCATATATTTT.

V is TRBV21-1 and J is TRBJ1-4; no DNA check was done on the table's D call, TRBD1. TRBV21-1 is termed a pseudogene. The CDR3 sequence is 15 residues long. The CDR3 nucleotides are TGTGCCAGCAGCACGTCCGGGACAGGGTTTGAAAAACTGTTTTTT. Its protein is CASSTSGTGFEKLFF.

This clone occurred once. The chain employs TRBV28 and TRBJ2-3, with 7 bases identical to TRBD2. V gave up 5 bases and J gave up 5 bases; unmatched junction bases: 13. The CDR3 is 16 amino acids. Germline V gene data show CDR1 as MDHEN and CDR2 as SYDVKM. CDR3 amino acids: CASSPARPSGLDTQYF. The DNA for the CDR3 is TGTGCCAGCAGTCCAGCCAGGCCTAGCGGTTTAGATACGCAGTATTTT.

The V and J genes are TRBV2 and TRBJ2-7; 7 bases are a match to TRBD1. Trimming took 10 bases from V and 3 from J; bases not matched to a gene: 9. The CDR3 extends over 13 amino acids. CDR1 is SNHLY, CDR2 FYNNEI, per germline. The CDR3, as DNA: TGTGCCACAAAGGGACAGCTATACTACGAGCAGTACTTC. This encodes CATKGQLYYEQYF.

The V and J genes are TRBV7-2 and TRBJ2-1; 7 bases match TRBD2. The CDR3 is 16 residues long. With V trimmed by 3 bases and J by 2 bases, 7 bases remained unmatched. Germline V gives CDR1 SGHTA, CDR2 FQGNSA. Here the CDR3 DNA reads TGTGCCAGCAGCTTGTCCGGGACTAACCCCTACAATGAGCAGTTCTTC. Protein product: CASSLSGTNPYNEQFF. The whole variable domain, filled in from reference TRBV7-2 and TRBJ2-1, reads GAGVSQSPSNKVTEKGKDVELRCDPISGHTALYWYRQSLGQGLEFLIYFQGNSAPDKSGLPSDRFSAERTGGSVSTLTIQRTQQEDSAVYLCASSLSGTNPYNEQFFGPGTRLTVL.

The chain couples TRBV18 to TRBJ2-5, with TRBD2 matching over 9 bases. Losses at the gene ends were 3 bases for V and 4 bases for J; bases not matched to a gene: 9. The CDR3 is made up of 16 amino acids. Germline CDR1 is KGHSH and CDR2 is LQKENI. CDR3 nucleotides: TGTGCCAGCTCACCTTTAGCGGGAGCGTTCGGAGAGACCCAGTACTTC. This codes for CASSPLAGAFGETQYF.

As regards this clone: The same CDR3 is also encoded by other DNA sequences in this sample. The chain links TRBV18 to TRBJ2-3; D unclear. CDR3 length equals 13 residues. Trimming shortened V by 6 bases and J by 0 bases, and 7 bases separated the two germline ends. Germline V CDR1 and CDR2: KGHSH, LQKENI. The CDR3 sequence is CASSPTSTDTQYF. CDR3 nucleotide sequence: TGTGCCAGCTCCCCGACTAGCACAGATACGCAGTATTTT.

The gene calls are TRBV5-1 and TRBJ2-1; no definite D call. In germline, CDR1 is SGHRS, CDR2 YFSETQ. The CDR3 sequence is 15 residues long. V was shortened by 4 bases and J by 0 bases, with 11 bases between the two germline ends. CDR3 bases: TGCGCCAGCAGCATAACCCAGAACTCCTACAATGAGCAGTTCTTC. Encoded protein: CASSITQNSYNEQFF.

CDR3 loop: CASSLQGPPDTQYF. CDR3 DNA sequence: TGTGCCAGCAGCTTACAGGGGCCCCCAGATACGCAGTATTTT. This rearrangement joins TRBV7-3 to TRBJ2-3; TRBD1 is a possible D gene (6 bases). Per germline, CDR1 SGHTA and CDR2 FQGTGA. CDR3 length: 14 amino acids. V was clipped by 2 bases and J by 4 bases, with 10 bases between them.

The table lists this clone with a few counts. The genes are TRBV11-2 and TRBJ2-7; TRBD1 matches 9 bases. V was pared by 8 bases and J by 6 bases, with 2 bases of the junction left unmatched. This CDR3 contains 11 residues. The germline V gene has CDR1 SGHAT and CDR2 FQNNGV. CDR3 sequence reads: CASGTGSEQYF. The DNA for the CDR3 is TGTGCCAGCGGGACAGGGTCCGAGCAGTACTTC.

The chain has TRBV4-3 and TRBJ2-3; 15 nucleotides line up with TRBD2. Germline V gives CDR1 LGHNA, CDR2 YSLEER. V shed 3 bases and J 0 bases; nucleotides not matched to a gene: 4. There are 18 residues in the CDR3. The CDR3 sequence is CASSQPGLAGGSTDTQYF. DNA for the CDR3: TGCGCCAGCAGCCAGCCGGGACTAGCGGGAGGAAGCACAGATACGCAGTATTTT.

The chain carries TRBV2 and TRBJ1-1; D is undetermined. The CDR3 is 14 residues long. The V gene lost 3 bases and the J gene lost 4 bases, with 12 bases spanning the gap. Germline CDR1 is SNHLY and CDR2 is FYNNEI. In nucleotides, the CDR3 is TGTGCCAGCAGTGATAAATTGCGAGGCACTGAAGCTTTCTTT. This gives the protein CASSDKLRGTEAFF.

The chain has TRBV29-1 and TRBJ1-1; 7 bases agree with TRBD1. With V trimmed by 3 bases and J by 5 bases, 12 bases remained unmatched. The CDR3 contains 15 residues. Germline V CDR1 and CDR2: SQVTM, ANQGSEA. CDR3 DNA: TGCAGCGTTGATTCCGGCGTAGGGGGCGGGACTGAAGCTTTCTTT. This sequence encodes CSVDSGVGGGTEAFF.

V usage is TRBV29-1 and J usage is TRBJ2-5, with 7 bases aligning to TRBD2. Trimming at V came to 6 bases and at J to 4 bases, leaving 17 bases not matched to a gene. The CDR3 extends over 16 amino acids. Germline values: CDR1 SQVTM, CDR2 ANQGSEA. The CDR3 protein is CSVEGRGSERGETQYF. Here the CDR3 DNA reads TGCAGCGTCGAGGGGAGGGGATCAGAGCGGGGAGAGACCCAGTACTTC.